This note documents a single T cell receptor (beta chain) sequence. At least ten counts were recorded for this clonotype. Its target antigen remains unknown. The sample holds no much larger clone one base away, and base qualities are not on file. This entry belongs to a study of identical twins (dated by TCRdb to about 2016). General notes on the study: The study deep-sequenced TCR alpha and beta repertoires from monozygotic twins, unrelated adults of various ages and cord blood to test whether fetal clonotypes persist. To rule out contamination, replicate twin experiments were performed at different times with different library preparation protocols. Points the paper makes about the study in general: Recombination models systematically underestimated out-of-frame TCR alpha sharing in monozygotic twins but agreed with sharing between unrelated individuals. Compared with coincidental sharing between unrelated individuals, out-of-frame TCR alpha sequences shared between twins had an excess of sequences with low generation probability. Abundant cord blood beta clonotypes carried fewer insertions; young adult naive repertoires showed a weaker similar trend, while memory repertoires showed none. Because the same donors could not be followed over many years, conclusions were based on cross-sectional statistical analysis. Zero-insertion analyses could be partly confounded by invariant T cells such as MAIT and iNKT, although diverse VJ usage argued against such confounding for most clonotypes. Excess twin sharing in beta out-of-frame sequences was weaker because fewer shared sequences lowered the signal-to-noise ratio.

Receptor libraries were prepared by 5' RACE. Sequencing was performed on an Illumina HiSeq 2000. Template switching added a universal primer binding site, and the final cDNA carried a unique molecular identifier that allowed TCR cDNA molecules to be counted accurately. Specific primers in the conserved constant-segment region were used to synthesize first-strand cDNA for TCR alpha and beta chains. To control for contamination, each cDNA library was double barcoded with a SMART-Mk sample barcode plus Illumina barcodes. TruSeq adapter sequences along with Illumina sample barcodes were introduced in two successive PCR steps. The TCR alpha and beta cDNA libraries were sequenced on the Illumina HiSeq platform using custom primers. On the authors' methods: Raw reads were processed with MiGEC to extract unique molecular identifiers, and MiXCR was used to determine CDR3 positions. Recombination models were inferred per individual with the repgenHMM and IGoR tools using an EM algorithm. The analysis of shared clonotypes was done with the tcR package in R, with sharing normalized by the product of cloneset sizes. Out-of-frame nonproductive sequences were analyzed to study raw recombination free of thymic and clonal selection effects. TCRdb passed the public sequencing reads through fastp at Q25 and MiXCR, retaining productive beta sequences. When rows share a CDR3 protein, they turn into one entry using the most common DNA and genes. The V and J calls were determined by TCRdb, not by the authors. In all, the sample holds roughly 690,000 distinct CDR3 sequences, and 6.1% of those were seen once. The top ten clones comprise under 2% of the sample.

V is shortened by 0 bases, J by 0 bases, and the region joining them spans 9 bases. The germline V gene yields SGHRS for CDR1 and YFSETQ for CDR2. Taken from cysteine to phenylalanine, the CDR3 has 16 residues. Only the CDR3 DNA stays, 48 bases, in frame from base 1. Every donor was a healthy Caucasian. Three unrelated non-twin adults were additionally sequenced: a male aged 18 to 30, a male aged 50 to 60 and a female aged 50 to 60. Using Miltenyi CD45RO+ enrichment and human naive T-cell isolation kits, memory (CD45RO+) and naive T cells were isolated from PBMC. The sequence was collected from a man aged 18 to 29 in good health. Recombination linked TRBV5-1 to TRBJ2-2; confidence is insufficient to name the D gene. Sample: naive T cells sorted from blood. The sample's cell subset or site label is to be understood as: cells isolated with a human naive T-cell isolation kit. CDR3 sequence: CASSLVAGSNTGELFF. The DNA is as follows: TGCGCCAGCAGCTTGGTCGCAGGATCGAACACCGGGGAGCTGTTTTTT.